This T cell receptor beta chain was identified during a study of beta chain features in type 1 diabetes (dated by TCRdb to 2016 to 2019). For the wider study: Patients and healthy donors did not differ in mean age, gender distribution, total cell number or subset yield. The study compared the TCRB repertoires of sorted circulating CD4+ T cell subsets in recently diagnosed type 1 diabetes patients with those in matched healthy donors. A total of about 100 million sorted cells were examined across all samples, and RNA yield correlated strongly with the number of cells per subset. Regulatory and stem cell-like memory subsets were obtained from only 8 patients and about eight healthy donors, while naive and central memory subsets were obtained from all 30 or so donors. General findings and caveats noted by the study authors: Type 1 diabetes patients showed a moderate but significant shortening of TCRB CDR3 length in all four CD4+ subsets. PCR might favor shorter templates, but patient and control samples were amplified and corrected together, so any skew would affect both groups equally. Fewer insertions and more nucleotide deletions at VDJ recombination sites were observed in patients with type 1 diabetes, implying thymic rearrangement abnormalities. Naive, central memory and regulatory TCRB repertoires appeared to be more similar among patients than among healthy donors. Because small numbers of individuals were included in the HLA sub-analyses, any influence of HLA type on TCRB rearrangement was left unresolved. Sequencing cDNA rather than genomic DNA could over-represent highly expressing activated cells, although activation and CD3 levels did not differ between groups.

For this clone: Its antigen is not yet known. Base qualities are missing; no much larger clone stands one base away.

From each donor, a single peripheral blood sample of around 120 mL on average was drawn into heparinised tubes. A BD FACSAria II was used to sort naive, central memory, regulatory and stem cell-like memory CD4+ T cells with a panel that included CD45RO, CCR7, CD25, CD127, CD95 and CD27. A purity above 95% was achieved for all sorted populations. PBMCs were isolated right away by Lymphoprep density gradient centrifugation and were stained directly, without culture. To minimize batch effects, samples were stained and sorted in pairs, one healthy donor with one patient per experiment. The CDR3 goes from the cysteine to the phenylalanine over 14 residues. Only the CDR3 region is kept as DNA, spanning 42 bases read in frame from base 1. Cut back by 0 bases and 10 bases, the V and J ends lie 13 bases apart. For CDR1 and CDR2, the germline V gene (reference sequence) lists LNHDA and SQIVND. The entire amount of isolated RNA was reverse transcribed using the High Capacity cDNA Reverse Transcription Kit, so the sequenced TCRB transcripts were expressed ones. Stem cell-like memory T cell samples underwent survey-depth immunoSEQ sequencing, averaging about 1 million total reads per sample. Sorted cells were lysed in RLT buffer, and RNA was extracted using DNase-treated RNeasy Micro or Mini kits according to cell number. Each cell subset was processed separately to prevent cross-contamination, with patient and healthy donor samples processed together. TCRB sequences were amplified from cDNA with the immunoSEQ multiplex PCR, producing 87-bp fragments spanning the CDR3 region. Amplicons were sequenced on the Illumina HiSeq platform. From the authors' description of their analysis: PCR bias was computationally corrected using synthetic template baselines, reads within Hamming distance 2 were collapsed, and singletons that could not be merged were discarded. Reads were aligned against IMGT so that V, D and J genes, CDR3 length and insertions or deletions at six rearrangement sites could be assigned. Clonotype counts were normalized to sorted cell number within each subset before computing true diversity and Gini coefficients with the tcR R package. The overlap coefficient, calculated on TCRB nucleotide sequences, was used to measure repertoire sharing. In its TCRdb copy, this immuneACCESS table keeps in-frame sequences only and misses some clones. Where compared with another copy, unresolved V genes explain less than half of these, and the others have no known cause. That table gives V, J and clone size, and the DNA gave D and trimming. The sample records tens of thousands of clones, 49% of which are singletons. Clones ranked in the top ten supply less than 0.35% of the sample.

This TCR was sampled from a man under 40 with type 1 diabetes. The rearranged segments are TRBV19 and TRBJ2-1; the D gene is perhaps TRBD2, on 6 matching bases. The material sequenced was stem cell memory CD4+ T cells from blood. The sample's cell subset or site label is to be understood as: stem cell-like memory CD4+ T cells. The DNA sequence follows: TGTGCCAGTAGTATAGATCTCCGGGAGTTCGAGCAGTTCTTC. Its translation is CASSIDLREFEQFF.